Below, 26 T cell receptor beta chains from the same sample are listed, as sequenced in a study of blood T cell repertoires in COVID-19 (dated by TCRdb to 2019 to 2021). Library creation used the immunoSEQ multiplex PCR assay. TCRdb holds this immuneACCESS table with in-frame rearrangements only. Some clones are missing; in checked studies, unresolved V genes explain under half, and the rest has no known cause. Within this sample are approximately 160,000 clones, with around three quarters of them counted one time only. The ten largest clones capture 8% to 9.5% of the sample. Material for sequencing was peripheral blood. The receptors were sampled from a man aged 60 to 69 with acute or convalescent COVID-19.

This clone has more than one count but fewer than ten. This rearrangement joins TRBV5-5 to TRBJ1-4; perhaps TRBD1 as D (6 bases). Germline V gene sequence: CDR1 SGHKS, CDR2 YYEKEE (reference sequence). The length of the CDR3 is 18 residues. The germline V and J ends were trimmed by 2 bases and 0 bases, with 17 bases remaining between them. CDR3 sequence (DNA): TGTGCCAGCAGCTTCCGGGACATGACGACTTCAACTAATGAAAAACTGTTTTTT. Protein product: CASSFRDMTTSTNEKLFF. Based on the CDR3 plus reference TRBV5-5 and TRBJ1-4, the full variable domain is DAGVTQSPTHLIKTRGQQVTLRCSPISGHKSVSWYQQVLGQGPQFIFQYYEKEERGRGNFPDRFSARQFPNYSSELNVNALLLGDSALYLCASSFRDMTTSTNEKLFFGSGTQLSVL.

The rearrangement joins TRBV10-3 to TRBJ1-2; no clear D gene. V lost 5 bases, J lost 1 base, and 20 bases lay in between. The CDR3 consists of 17 residues. CDR1 ENHRY and CDR2 SYGVKD come from the germline V gene. The chain's CDR3 is CAISRIAGSDFNYGYTF. CDR3 sequence (DNA): TGTGCCATCAGTCGAATCGCCGGGTCAGACTTTAACTATGGCTACACCTTC.

The chain combines TRBV6-5 with TRBJ1-4; D perhaps matches TRBD1 (5 bases). Germline CDR1 reads MNHEY; CDR2 reads SVGAGI. The V end lost 0 bases, the J end lost 3 bases, and 11 bases lay between the germline ends. This CDR3 comprises 16 residues. The CDR3 sequence is CASSYSGGVPNEKLFF. In DNA, the CDR3 is TGTGCCAGCAGTTACTCGGGGGGAGTTCCTAATGAAAAACTGTTTTTT.

The chain employs TRBV24-1 and TRBJ2-1, with 10 bases identical to TRBD2. This CDR3 spans 15 amino acids. The germline CDR1 and CDR2 sequences are KGHDR and SFDVKD. The V segment lost 1 base and the J segment 4 bases; nucleotides outside the gene matches: 0. CDR3 residues: CATSDLLAGYNEQFF. Written as DNA, the CDR3 is TGTGCCACCAGTGATTTACTAGCGGGGTACAATGAGCAGTTCTTC.

This chain connects TRBV24-1 to TRBJ2-7; 7 nucleotides align to TRBD1. The germline V gene encodes CDR1 KGHDR and CDR2 SFDVKD. This CDR3 is built from 18 residues. Germline trimming cut 2 bases from V and 11 bases from J; bases unmatched to any gene: 23. The CDR3 reads CATSDSFFTPLDRAKEYF. The CDR3 nucleotides are TGTGCCACCAGTGATTCATTCTTCACCCCCTTAGACAGGGCAAAGGAGTACTTC.

This CDR3 reads CASSQIGISGVELFF. CDR3 sequence (DNA): TGCGCCAGCAGCCAAATCGGGATTAGCGGGGTAGAGCTGTTTTTT. The genes are TRBV4-1 and TRBJ2-2; TRBD2 matches at 8 bases. Germline V gene data show CDR1 as MGHRA and CDR2 as YSYEKL. This CDR3 has 15 amino acids. Losses at the gene ends were 2 bases for V and 11 bases for J; bases not matched to a gene: 10.

The rearrangement joins TRBV18 to TRBJ1-4; 7 positions agree with TRBD1. Per the germline V gene, CDR1 is KGHSH and CDR2 is LQKENI. With 2 bases clipped from V and 12 bases from J, the junction kept 9 bases outside the gene matches. CDR3 length: 14 residues. The CDR3 DNA is TGTGCCAGCTCACCATCGCACAGGGGTGCCGAACTGTTTTTT. This sequence encodes CASSPSHRGAELFF.

This chain connects TRBV7-3 to TRBJ2-3, with 7 bases matching TRBD2. The CDR3 is 14 residues long. Germline lookup yields CDR1 SGHTA and CDR2 FQGTGA. V lost 5 bases to trimming and J lost 4 bases; unmatched junction nucleotides: 6. This CDR3 is CASSQGLDSDTQYF. For the CDR3, the DNA is TGTGCCAGCAGCCAAGGACTAGATTCAGATACGCAGTATTTT.

V gene TRBV2 combines with J gene TRBJ1-1; no firm D call. Germline V CDR1 and CDR2: SNHLY, FYNNEI. The CDR3 covers 13 residues. V gave up 6 bases and J gave up 0 bases, with 8 bases separating them. CDR3 coding DNA: TGTGCCAGCAGGAAGGAGTTGAACACTGAAGCTTTCTTT. This gives the protein CASRKELNTEAFF.

The chain couples TRBV5-1 to TRBJ1-1, with D unresolved. The germline gives CDR1 SGHRS, CDR2 YFSETQ. The CDR3 length is 14 residues. V was pared by 2 bases and J by 11 bases, with 19 bases between. The CDR3 DNA sequence: TGCGCCAGCAGCTTCTCGGGTGATCGGGATGGGGCTTTCTTT. It translates to CASSFSGDRDGAFF.

This chain joins TRBV7-9 and TRBJ2-7; D might be TRBD2 (6 bases). V was cut by 5 bases and J by 4 bases, with 12 bases left in between. Germline lookup yields CDR1 SEHNR and CDR2 FQNEAQ (reference sequence). CDR3 length equals 13 residues. CDR3 protein: CASSPLRGYEQYF. For the CDR3, the DNA is TGTGCCAGCAGCCCTCTGCGGGGTTACGAGCAGTACTTC.

J is TRBJ2-2 and V is TRBV30, with 9 bases that match TRBD1. Germline V gives CDR1 GTSNPN, CDR2 SVGIG (reference sequence). The junction had 1 base not matched to a gene; V was cut back by 0 bases and J by 5 bases. This CDR3 has 14 amino acids. The CDR3 spells CAWSVQGATGELFF. The CDR3 nucleotides read TGTGCCTGGAGTGTACAGGGGGCGACCGGGGAGCTGTTTTTT.

The chain couples TRBV12-3 or TRBV12-4 to TRBJ1-2; 8 positions match TRBD1. The junction had 0 bases not matched to a gene; V was cut back by 4 bases and J by 2 bases. The CDR3 is made up of 13 amino acids. As DNA, the CDR3 is TGTGCCAGCAGTTGGACAGGGAACTATGGCTACACCTTC. Its protein product is CASSWTGNYGYTF.

The J gene is TRBJ2-2, the V gene TRBV27; TRBD1 matches at 7 bases. CDR3 size: 16 residues. The ends lost 1 base at V and 7 bases at J; junction bases unmatched: 9. Germline CDR1 MNHEY, CDR2 SMNVEV (reference sequence). The CDR3 DNA sequence: TGTGCCAGCAGTTTATTCCGAGGGGGCTCGGTCGGGGAGCTGTTTTTT. Amino acids: CASSLFRGGSVGELFF.

J is TRBJ1-2 and V is TRBV6-5; the D gene is possibly TRBD1 (6 bases). This CDR3 contains 15 residues. Germline lookup yields CDR1 MNHEY and CDR2 SVGAGI. Trimming took off 6 bases at V and 5 bases at J, with 19 bases between the two ends. The CDR3 sequence is CASRSQGPRLYGYTF. In DNA form, the CDR3 reads TGTGCCAGCAGATCACAGGGCCCAAGACTTTATGGCTACACCTTC.

The chain combines TRBV5-4 with TRBJ2-7; the match to TRBD1 covers 8 bases. V lost 2 bases and J lost 6; bases outside the gene matches: 4. The CDR3 has 13 amino acids. The V gene's germline CDR1 is SGHNT and CDR2 YYREEE (reference sequence). CDR3 amino acids: CASSFPGGREQYF. The DNA of the CDR3 is TGTGCCAGCAGCTTCCCAGGGGGCCGCGAGCAGTACTTC.

The chain employs TRBV7-2 and TRBJ2-7; 8 positions agree with TRBD1. The trim removed 2 bases at V and 2 bases at J, leaving 5 bases unmatched. This CDR3 is 15 amino acids long. The germline V gene has CDR1 SGHTA and CDR2 FQGNSA. The CDR3 sequence: CASSLNPGQAYEQYF. The CDR3 DNA reads TGTGCCAGCAGCTTAAACCCGGGACAGGCCTACGAGCAGTACTTC.

The V gene is TRBV5-6, the J gene TRBJ1-4; unclear D gene. Germline CDR1 is SGHDT and CDR2 is YYEEEE. The germline V and J ends were trimmed by 4 bases and 7 bases, with 20 bases remaining between them. The CDR3 has 16 residues. CDR3 region: CASSPAIPRAGEKLFF. CDR3 coding DNA: TGTGCCAGCAGCCCGGCGATTCCTCGGGCGGGTGAAAAACTGTTTTTT.

The chain joins TRBV15 to TRBJ1-3; D ambiguous. This CDR3 is 16 amino acids long. V shed 3 bases and J shed 0 bases, with 12 bases lying between them. The V gene's germline CDR1 is LNHNV and CDR2 YYDKDF (reference sequence). CDR3 nucleotide sequence: TGTGCCACCAGCAGTGAAAACCTAGGCTCTGGAAACACCATATATTTT. Translated, it gives CATSSENLGSGNTIYF. Filled out from reference TRBV15 and TRBJ1-3, the complete variable domain reads DAMVIQNPRYQVTQFGKPVTLSCSQTLNHNVMYWYQQKSSQAPKLLFHYYDKDFNNEADTPDNFQSRRPNTSFCFLDIRSPGLGDTAMYLCATSSENLGSGNTIYFGEGSWLTVV.

This rearrangement joins TRBV27 to TRBJ2-1; TRBD1 agrees at 9 bases. The CDR3 extends over 14 amino acids. Germline CDR1 and CDR2: MNHEY and SMNVEV (reference sequence). The trim removed 5 bases at V and 8 bases at J, leaving 7 bases unmatched. Here the CDR3 reads CASSPLTGGYEQFF. CDR3 coding DNA: TGTGCCAGCAGTCCATTGACAGGGGGGTATGAGCAGTTCTTC.

CDR3 loop: CASRNQGDPFSYNEQFF. CDR3 nucleotide sequence: TGTGCCAGCAGAAACCAAGGGGATCCTTTTTCCTACAATGAGCAGTTCTTC. The rearrangement joins TRBV9 to TRBJ2-1; tentative D call: TRBD1 (5 bases). Germline CDR1 reads SGDLS; CDR2 reads YYNGEE. Trimming shortened V by 5 bases and J by 1 base, and 19 bases separated the two germline ends. CDR3 length equals 17 residues.

J is TRBJ2-7 and V is TRBV7-8; 10 nucleotides align to TRBD1. CDR1 is SGHVS, CDR2 FQNEAQ, per germline. The trim removed 0 bases at V and 4 bases at J, leaving 3 bases unmatched. This CDR3 has 15 amino acids. CDR3 in amino acids: CASSLAGTGAYEQYF. The CDR3 nucleotides are TGTGCCAGCAGCTTAGCCGGGACAGGGGCGTACGAGCAGTACTTC. The variable domain in full, with the rest retrieved from reference TRBV7-8 and TRBJ2-7, is GAGVSQSPRYKVAKRGQDVALRCDPISGHVSLFWYQQALGQGPEFLTYFQNEAQLDKSGLPSDRFFAERPEGSVSTLKIQRTQQEDSAVYLCASSLAGTGAYEQYFGPGTRLTVT.

The chain recombines TRBV6-6 with TRBJ2-7; 10 bases are shared with TRBD1. V was pared by 2 bases and J by 6 bases, with 10 bases of the junction left unmatched. This CDR3 is 16 amino acids long. From germline, CDR1 is MNHNY and CDR2 SVGAGI (reference sequence). The CDR3 region is CASSYTGTGVDGEQYF. DNA of the CDR3: TGTGCCAGCAGTTACACCGGGACAGGGGTAGACGGCGAGCAGTACTTC.

The chain couples TRBV7-8 to TRBJ2-2, with 7 bases that match TRBD1. V shed 3 bases, J shed 5 bases, and the junction held 6 bases outside the gene matches. There are 15 residues in the CDR3. Germline V gene lookup returns CDR1 SGHVS and CDR2 FQNEAQ. DNA for the CDR3: TGTGCCAGCAGCTTCTACAGGGGTGGGACCGGGGAGCTGTTTTTT. Translation: CASSFYRGGTGELFF.

The chain joins TRBV5-1 to TRBJ2-7; D is perhaps TRBD1 (6 bases). CDR3 length: 17 residues. Germline CDR1 SGHRS, CDR2 YFSETQ. The V and J ends lost 4 bases and 4 bases respectively, with 24 bases between them. This CDR3 reads CASSAFLVDRLHYEQYF. CDR3 bases: TGCGCCAGCAGCGCTTTCCTAGTAGACAGGCTCCATTACGAGCAGTACTTC.

The V gene is TRBV4-1, the J gene TRBJ1-4; D is perhaps TRBD1 (6 bases). The V end was cut by 7 bases, the J end by 10 bases, with 22 bases between. This CDR3 is built from 15 residues. Germline V gives CDR1 MGHRA, CDR2 YSYEKL. The CDR3 nucleotides are TGCGCCAGCAACCCGGGGAGGGGGGCGCTGGGAAAACTGTTTTTT. It encodes CASNPGRGALGKLFF.